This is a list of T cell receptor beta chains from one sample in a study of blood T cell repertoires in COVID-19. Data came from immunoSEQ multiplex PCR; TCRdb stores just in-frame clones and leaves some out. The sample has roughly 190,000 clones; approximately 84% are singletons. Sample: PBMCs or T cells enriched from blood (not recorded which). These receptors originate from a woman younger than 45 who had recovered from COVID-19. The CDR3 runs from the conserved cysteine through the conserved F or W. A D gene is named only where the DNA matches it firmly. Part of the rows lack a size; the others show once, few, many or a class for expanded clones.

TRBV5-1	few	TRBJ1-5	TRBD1	CASSLRTGEDQPQHF	TGCGCCAGCAGCTTACGGACAGGGGAGGATCAGCCCCAGCATTTT
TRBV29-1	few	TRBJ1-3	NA	CSVAFAGNPTLGNTIYF	TGCAGCGTTGCTTTTGCGGGGAACCCAACCCTGGGAAACACCATATATTTT
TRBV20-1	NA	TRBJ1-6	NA	CSAQRGSQLPF	TGCAGTGCCCAGCGAGGTTCTCAGCTACCCTTT
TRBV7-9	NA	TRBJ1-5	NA	CASSLGGPSNQPQHF	TGTGCCAGCAGCTTAGGAGGGCCTAGCAATCAGCCCCAGCATTTT
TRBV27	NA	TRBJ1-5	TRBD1	CASSPQTGRRGAQHF	TGTGCCAGCAGTCCACAGACAGGGCGAAGGGGGGCCCAGCATTTT
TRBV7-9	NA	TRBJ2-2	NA	CASSQVTGSGELFF	TGTGCCAGCAGCCAAGTTACAGGGTCCGGGGAGCTGTTTTTT
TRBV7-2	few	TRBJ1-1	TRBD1	CASSPRTGGYTEAFF	TGTGCCAGCAGCCCCAGGACAGGAGGGTACACTGAAGCTTTCTTT
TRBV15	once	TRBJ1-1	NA	CATSERGQGTEAFF	TGTGCCACCAGCGAGCGGGGGCAGGGCACTGAAGCTTTCTTT
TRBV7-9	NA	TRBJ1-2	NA	CASSVTGGIRGYTF	TGTGCCAGCAGCGTAACCGGGGGGATTAGGGGCTACACCTTC
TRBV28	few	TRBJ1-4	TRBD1	CASRRTGGSEKLFF	TGTGCCAGCAGGCGGACAGGGGGATCTGAAAAACTGTTTTTT
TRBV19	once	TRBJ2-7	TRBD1	CASSIPGPGGYEQYF	TGTGCCAGTAGTATTCCGGGGCCAGGGGGCTACGAGCAGTACTTC
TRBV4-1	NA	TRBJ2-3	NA	CASSQVGGQDGLSDTQYF	TGCGCCAGCAGCCAAGTTGGGGGCCAAGACGGACTCTCTGATACGCAGTATTTT
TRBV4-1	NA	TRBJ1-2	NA	CASNPIQGNYGYTF	TGCGCCAGCAACCCAATCCAGGGGAACTATGGCTACACCTTC
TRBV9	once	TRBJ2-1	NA	CASSVETPTGTVYNEQFF	TGTGCCAGCAGCGTAGAGACCCCTACCGGGACTGTCTACAATGAGCAGTTCTTC
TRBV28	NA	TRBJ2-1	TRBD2	CASTKSGGVYNEQFF	TGTGCCAGCACCAAAAGCGGGGGCGTCTACAATGAGCAGTTCTTC
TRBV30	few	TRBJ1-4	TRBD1	CAWSWTGVEKLFF	TGTGCCTGGAGTTGGACAGGGGTTGAAAAACTGTTTTTT
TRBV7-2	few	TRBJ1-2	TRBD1	CASSLNGQGFGYTF	TGTGCCAGCAGCTTAAATGGACAGGGGTTTGGCTACACCTTC
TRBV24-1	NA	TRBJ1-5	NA	CATSDLTGPNNQPQHF	TGTGCCACCAGTGATTTAACAGGGCCTAACAATCAGCCCCAGCATTTT
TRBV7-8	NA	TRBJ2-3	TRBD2	CASSLGLAGGPTDTQYF	TGTGCCAGCAGCTTAGGGTTAGCGGGAGGGCCGACAGATACGCAGTATTTT
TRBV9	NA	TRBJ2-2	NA	CASSLAPNTGELFF	TGTGCCAGCAGCTTGGCCCCGAACACCGGGGAGCTGTTTTTT
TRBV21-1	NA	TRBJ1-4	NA	CATGGRTGGSTTNEKLFF	TGTGCCACCGGGGGTCGGACAGGGGGCTCAACTACTAATGAAAAACTGTTTTTT
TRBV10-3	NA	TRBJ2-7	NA	CAISDRGKASYEQYF	TGTGCCATCAGTGACCGGGGAAAGGCGTCCTACGAGCAGTACTTC
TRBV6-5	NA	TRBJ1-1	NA	CASSYSRRDRNTEAFF	TGTGCCAGCAGTTACTCCCGCAGGGATAGGAACACTGAAGCTTTCTTT
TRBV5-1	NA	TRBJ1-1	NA	CASSPLWLVTTEAFF	TGCGCCAGCAGCCCATTGTGGCTTGTAACAACTGAAGCTTTCTTT
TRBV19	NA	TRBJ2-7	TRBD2	CARAGGLTYEQYF	TGTGCCAGAGCGGGAGGCTTGACCTACGAGCAGTACTTC
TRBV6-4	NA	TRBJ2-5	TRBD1	CARRDRGIRETQYF	TGTGCCAGACGGGACAGGGGGATTCGAGAGACCCAGTACTTC
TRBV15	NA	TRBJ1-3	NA	CATSRDSGSGNTIYF	TGTGCCACCAGCAGGGACTCCGGCTCTGGAAACACCATATATTTT
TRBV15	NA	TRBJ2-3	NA	CATSSISGDTQYF	TGTGCCACCAGCAGTATTTCGGGAGATACGCAGTATTTT
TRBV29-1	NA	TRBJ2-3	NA	CSVDRQTLSTDTQYF	TGCAGCGTTGATAGGCAGACTCTTAGCACAGATACGCAGTATTTT
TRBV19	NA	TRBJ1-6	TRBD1	CASSIDRGPSPLHF	TGTGCCAGTAGTATCGACAGGGGACCTTCACCCCTCCACTTT
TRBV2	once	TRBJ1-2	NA	CASSDSSHGYTF	TGTGCCAGCAGTGACTCGTCTCATGGCTACACCTTC
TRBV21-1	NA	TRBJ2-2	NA	CASSKGTGYTGELFF	TGTGCCAGCAGCAAAGGGACAGGTTACACCGGGGAGCTGTTTTTT
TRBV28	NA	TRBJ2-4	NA	CASRKRLAKNIQYF	TGTGCCAGCAGAAAGCGCTTAGCCAAAAACATTCAGTACTTC